The subject of this entry is one TCR beta chain. This specimen comes from a study of blood T cells in healthy people across ages. The overall study: Template switching caught about one barcoded beta molecule for each two T cells.

A J-beta primer mix and a sample-barcoded 5' primer were used in a second PCR of about 7 to 12 cycles. One entry per CDR3 protein, called by TCRdb with MiXCR from the 5' RACE reads. The sample holds 1.5 million to 2 million distinct CDR3 sequences; roughly 32% are singletons and the top ten take around 10%. Germline V lookup: CDR1 SEHNR, CDR2 FQNEAQ (reference sequence). The V and J ends lost 10 bases and 1 base respectively, with 17 bases between them. The CDR3 is made up of 14 amino acids. Sequencing was done on a sample of blood. This rearrangement joins TRBV7-9 to TRBJ2-7; D gene ambiguous. The receptor's source is a woman in her twenties or thirties in good health. CDR3 coding DNA: TGTGCCATCGTACCTACGTCGGAATCCTACGAGCAGTACTTC. Its translation: CAIVPTSESYEQYF.